This T cell receptor beta chain was sequenced in a study of Graves' ophthalmopathy and Graves' hyperthyroidism. Study details: Blood was drawn at initial diagnosis, before any treatment.

The CDR3 is made up of 23 amino acids. The germline CDR1 and CDR2 sequences are SEHNR and FQNEAQ (reference sequence). Trimming at V came to 1 base and at J to 0 bases, leaving 22 bases not matched to a gene. Amplification from RNA transcripts yielded the TCR beta CDR3 regions. Investigators did first-round RT-PCR with HTBI primers, then second-round multiplex PCR. TCRdb called the multiplex PCR reads again in MiXCR, with one record for every CDR3 protein. The sample carries roughly 480,000 distinct CDR3 sequences, approximately 14% recorded once. This clonotype was seen many times. Its target is not known. Findings and limits, study-wide: Researchers report that a 13-signature model separated ophthalmopathy from stable hyperthyroidism, posting about 88% sensitivity and about 80% specificity. Blood repertoires reportedly contained most expanded thyroid clonotypes above 0.001 frequency.

This receptor was obtained from a woman between 25 and 40 years old with Graves' ophthalmopathy. The sequencing sample was made of blood. The chain recombines TRBV7-9 with TRBJ2-5; the match to TRBD2 covers 11 bases. The CDR3 DNA sequence: TGTGCCAGCAGCTTAGGTGGCGGGGGGGGGCCGAGACTAGCGGGACGACACCAAGAGACCCAGTACTTC. Its translation is CASSLGGGGGPRLAGRHQETQYF.